Presented here are 8 T cell receptor beta chains from one specimen sequenced in a study of blood T cell repertoires in COVID-19. Using immunoSEQ multiplex PCR, the repertoire was profiled, and TCRdb retains in-frame clones only, with some absent. The sample has more than 25,000 clones; roughly nine tenths are singletons. Sequencing was done on a sample of peripheral blood. The receptors come from a man in his 70s with active or convalescent COVID-19.

This clone has more than one count but fewer than ten. The chain employs TRBV5-4 and TRBJ2-3; TRBD2 agrees at 10 bases. Germline V lookup: CDR1 SGHNT, CDR2 YYREEE (reference sequence). CDR3 length: 19 residues. V trimming: 4 bases; J trimming: 2 bases; junction bases outside the gene matches: 16. In nucleotides, the CDR3 is TGTGCCAGCAGCATGGATGGGGTAGCGGGGGGCGACACCACAGATACGCAGTATTTT. It yields the protein CASSMDGVAGGDTTDTQYF.

This clone was recorded a few times. The J gene is TRBJ1-5, the V gene TRBV19; D is ambiguous. V was shortened by 5 bases and J by 2 bases, with 13 bases between the two germline ends. Germline CDR1 and CDR2: LNHDA and SQIVND (reference sequence). This CDR3 is 15 amino acids long. This CDR3 is CASSGGQVGNQPQHF. As DNA, the CDR3 is TGTGCCAGTAGTGGCGGGCAGGTCGGCAATCAGCCCCAGCATTTT.

This sequence joins TRBV7-3 and TRBJ2-5, with 12 nucleotides matching TRBD2. Trimming at V came to 4 bases and at J to 1 base, leaving 4 bases not matched to a gene. Germline CDR1 SGHTA, CDR2 FQGTGA. The CDR3 is made up of 16 amino acids. CDR3 residues: CASSSGLAGLQETQYF. CDR3 bases: TGTGCCAGCAGCTCGGGACTAGCGGGCCTCCAAGAGACCCAGTACTTC.

J is TRBJ1-5 and V is TRBV27; possibly TRBD1 for D (6 bases). With 2 bases removed from V and 2 bases from J, the gap between germline ends came to 10 bases. The CDR3 covers 15 residues. Germline assignment: CDR1 MNHEY and CDR2 SMNVEV (reference sequence). The CDR3 region has the DNA TGTGCCAGCAGTTTACTGGCAGGGGGCAATCAGCCCCAGCATTTT. Its protein product is CASSLLAGGNQPQHF.

In regard to this clone: The sample has other DNA sequences that encode this CDR3 too. The chain uses TRBV6-2 or TRBV6-3 and TRBJ2-7; no reliable D call. The length of the CDR3 is 13 residues. With 0 bases removed from V and 5 bases from J, the gap between germline ends came to 8 bases. Germline assignment: CDR1 MNHEY and CDR2 SVGEGT. The CDR3 bases are TGTGCCAGCAGTTACTCTAGACAAGACGAGCAGTACTTC. Amino acids: CASSYSRQDEQYF.

The chain is built from TRBV7-8 and TRBJ2-2, with D perhaps TRBD2 (5 bases). The CDR3 loop spans 13 amino acids. The V and J ends lost 5 bases and 5 bases respectively, with 9 bases between them. The germline V gene has CDR1 SGHVS and CDR2 FQNEAQ. In DNA form, the CDR3 reads TGTGCCAGCAGCACCCAGCGGACCGGGGAGCTGTTTTTT. Encoded protein: CASSTQRTGELFF.

The genes are TRBV24-1 and TRBJ1-5, with 7 bases lining up with TRBD1. V dropped 4 bases and J dropped 6; count of bases not matched to a gene: 5. Per germline, CDR1 KGHDR and CDR2 SFDVKD. The CDR3 extends over 14 amino acids. The CDR3 DNA follows: TGTGCCACCAGTGACCCGACAGGGAGTCAGCCCCAGCATTTT. Its protein product is CATSDPTGSQPQHF.

The rearrangement links TRBV7-8 to TRBJ2-7; TRBD1 aligns across 10 bases. V gave up 7 bases and J gave up 4 bases; unmatched junction bases: 13. This CDR3 region has 16 residues. Germline values: CDR1 SGHVS, CDR2 FQNEAQ. CDR3 coding DNA: TGTGCCAGCACCCTCTTCCCCGGGACAGGGGCTTACGAGCAGTACTTC. Translated, it gives CASTLFPGTGAYEQYF.